A selection of T cell receptor beta chains follows, all from one sample in a study of shared clonotypes between healthy human individuals. Sequenced by immunoSEQ multiplex PCR; TCRdb stores in-frame clones only, minus some. This table has under 850,000 clones, almost 95% appearing once. The source material was naive CD8+ T cells sorted from blood. The source is a man under 40 in good health. Both conserved end residues are part of each CDR3. A D gene is named only where the DNA matches it firmly.

J gene: TRBJ1-4; CDR3 length: 14; V gene: TRBV29-1; D gene: .; CDR3 protein: CSVETAGRYEKLFF; CDR3 DNA: TGCAGCGTTGAAACTGCAGGACGGTACGAAAAACTGTTTTTT
J gene: TRBJ2-7; CDR3 length: 16; V gene: TRBV28; D gene: TRBD2; CDR3 protein: CASSYSRGESSYEQYF; CDR3 DNA: TGTGCCAGCAGTTATAGCCGGGGGGAGAGCTCCTACGAGCAGTACTTC
J gene: TRBJ1-2; CDR3 length: 15; V gene: TRBV6-5; D gene: .; CDR3 protein: CASSYTLTGGDGYTF; CDR3 DNA: TGTGCCAGCAGTTACACCCTCACAGGAGGAGATGGCTACACCTTC
J gene: TRBJ2-3; CDR3 length: 14; V gene: TRBV4-1; D gene: .; CDR3 protein: CASTRDGDTDTQYF; CDR3 DNA: TGCGCCAGCACCAGGGACGGGGACACAGATACGCAGTATTTT
J gene: TRBJ1-1; CDR3 length: 15; V gene: TRBV9; D gene: .; CDR3 protein: CASSVGGHLNTEAFF; CDR3 DNA: TGTGCCAGCAGCGTAGGAGGACACCTGAACACTGAAGCTTTCTTT
J gene: TRBJ2-7; CDR3 length: 17; V gene: TRBV6-1; D gene: .; CDR3 protein: CASSGPQTRGPTNEQYF; CDR3 DNA: TGTGCCAGCAGTGGGCCCCAAACCAGGGGACCCACCAACGAGCAGTACTTC
J gene: TRBJ2-5; CDR3 length: 14; V gene: TRBV27; D gene: TRBD1; CDR3 protein: CASSFDRGGETQYF; CDR3 DNA: TGTGCCAGCAGTTTTGACAGGGGGGGGGAGACCCAGTACTTC
J gene: TRBJ2-7; CDR3 length: 14; V gene: TRBV5-1; D gene: TRBD2; CDR3 protein: CASSDGTGGYEQYF; CDR3 DNA: TGCGCCAGCAGCGACGGGACGGGAGGCTACGAGCAGTACTTC
J gene: TRBJ2-1; CDR3 length: 17; V gene: TRBV21-1; D gene: .; CDR3 protein: CASSARLAGEIFDEQFF; CDR3 DNA: TGTGCCAGCAGCGCCCGACTAGCGGGAGAAATTTTCGATGAGCAGTTCTTC
J gene: TRBJ1-2; CDR3 length: 12; V gene: TRBV29-1; D gene: .; CDR3 protein: CSAPDRRGGYTF; CDR3 DNA: TGCAGCGCCCCGGACAGAAGGGGTGGCTACACCTTC
J gene: TRBJ2-7; CDR3 length: 17; V gene: TRBV14; D gene: .; CDR3 protein: CASSHVRGAGQTYEQYF; CDR3 DNA: TGTGCCAGCAGCCACGTTCGGGGTGCAGGCCAAACCTACGAGCAGTACTTC
J gene: TRBJ2-3; CDR3 length: 14; V gene: TRBV10-1; D gene: .; CDR3 protein: CASSEKRGTDTQYF; CDR3 DNA: TGCGCCAGCAGTGAGAAGCGTGGCACAGATACGCAGTATTTT